This record covers a single T cell receptor beta chain. This clonotype was seen repeatedly, ten times or more. Its antigen is not yet known. No per-base quality is available; no much larger clone lies one base away. The data were obtained in a study of regulatory T cells in long-lasting Graves disease (dated by TCRdb to the early 2020s). Background for the entire study: Persistent Graves' disease meant more than 5 years of antithyroid drug treatment with TSH receptor autoantibodies that stayed positive. Peripheral blood TCR sequencing and RNA sequencing compared persistent Graves' disease patients with newly diagnosed Graves' disease patients. The study was registered as a clinical trial and conducted in China. A total of some 33 samples were covered by TCR sequencing, comprising approximately 13 persistent and approximately 20 newly diagnosed Graves' disease patients. On average, persistent Graves' disease patients in the clinical cohort had been on antithyroid drugs for approximately ten years. What the research found in general, with its limitations: Only the TCR beta chain was sequenced and analyzed. TRBV28, TRBJ1-2 and TRBJ2-5 were preferentially used in persistent disease, while TRBV20-1 and TRBJ2-1 were favored in newly diagnosed disease. Peripheral blood alone was examined, since thyroid tissue, which constituted the primary lesion, could not be accessed. Persistent patients shared more public clonotypes among themselves (around 3,000) than newly diagnosed patients did (about 900). Persistent Graves' disease patients showed lower TCR Shannon entropy and fewer highly expanded clones than newly diagnosed patients, suggesting clonal expansion. As a limitation, the authors acknowledged that the small sample size may reduce accuracy.

Libraries were prepared through multiplex PCR. The listed sequencing device is Illumina HiSeq 4000. CDR3 regions were amplified by Arm-PCR with iRepertoire HTBI primers to construct TCR beta libraries. PCR products were gel purified before sequencing. In the paper's pipeline: Gene usage analysis of CDR3 amino acid clonotypes used the 50 to 70 TRBV and more than 13 TRBJ segments found across samples. Filtered high-quality paired reads were merged into contigs using COPE and FqMerger. BLAST was used to align contigs to IMGT TRBV, TRBD and TRBJ reference genes, with CDR3 defined following IMGT. Clonotypes above 0.1% frequency were classified as highly expanded clones. Shannon entropy was used to measure repertoire diversity, and the Gini coefficient was used to measure V-J evenness. Public clonotypes were defined as clonotypes shared by more than one individual. TCRdb itself trimmed the public reads at Q25 with fastp, ran MiXCR and retained productive beta chains. Under each unique CDR3 protein, matching rows form one entry showing the most common genes and DNA. V and J calls and clone size were set by TCRdb, not the authors. The sample has 650,000 to 850,000 distinct CDR3 sequences on record, approximately 29% of them singletons. The ten largest clones represent roughly 40% of the sample.

What the time point label conveys for this sample: persistent/refractory GD, antithyroid drugs over 5 years with positive TRAb. RNA was extracted from PBMCs in TRIzol for both TCR sequencing and RNA sequencing. The diagnosis of Graves' disease was made according to American Thyroid Association guidelines. The patients came from an endocrinology department in Xi'an, China. Each patient gave approximately 10 milliliters of peripheral blood, collected in an EDTA anticoagulant tube. PBMCs were isolated by Ficoll Paque Plus density gradient separation without further T cell sorting. An Agilent 2100 Bioanalyzer and agarose gel were used to check RNA quality, and a NanoDrop 2000 was used to measure RNA concentration. Including the terminal cysteine and phenylalanine, the CDR3 comprises 10 residues. This entry keeps only the CDR3 DNA: 30 bases, framed from base 1. The junction shows trimming of 7 bases on V and 4 bases on J, plus 4 bases between the germline ends.

Sample: peripheral blood mononuclear cells (PBMCs), taken when the disease was refractory, from a patient treated with antithyroid drugs. This receptor chain uses TRBV12-3 or TRBV12-4 and TRBJ1-1, with the D gene call left open. The receptor's source is a female donor with Graves disease. The DNA sequence reads TGTGCCAGCATGGGCACTGAAGCTTTCTTT. This is translated as CASMGTEAFF.